Reported below is one T cell receptor beta chain. The antigen is not known. The sample comes from a study of cytomegalovirus exposure and HLA in healthy donors. Study-wide results and limits: Among TCR beta chains, those listed as cytomegalovirus-associated numbered about 160.

Sequencing used immunoSEQ multiplex PCR; TCRdb keeps in-frame clones, though not all of them. The sample includes 50,000 to 65,000 clones, about 92% of them seen just once. The receptor was derived from a woman aged 18-29 years in good health and CMV-seropositive. The sample taken for sequencing was PBMCs.

The CDR3 coding sequence is TGCGCCAGCAAGGCAGGGCCAGGAGAGACCCAGTACTTC. The encoded protein is CASKAGPGETQYF. The chain uses TRBV5-1 and TRBJ2-5; possibly TRBD1 for D (5 bases). The length of the CDR3 is 13 residues. V lost 6 bases, J lost 4 bases, and 13 bases lay in between. CDR1 SGHRS and CDR2 YFSETQ come from the germline V gene.